Following are 4 T cell receptor beta chains from one sample sequenced in a study of T cell responses to AZD1222 COVID-19 vaccine. Method: immunoSEQ multiplex PCR; TCRdb's copy keeps in-frame clones and lacks some. This sample has about 180,000 clones, with roughly nine tenths found just once. Sequenced material: peripheral blood, taken on day 0 of AZD1222 vaccination. Every receptor here comes from an adult in good health.

This chain joins TRBV15 and TRBJ2-7; 7 positions match TRBD1. Germline CDR1 is LNHNV and CDR2 is YYDKDF (reference sequence). This CDR3 has 15 amino acids. With V trimmed by 4 bases and J by 1 base, 7 bases remained unmatched. CDR3 nucleotides: TGTGCCACCAGCACCTGGACAGGTATTTCCTACGAGCAGTACGTC. It specifies CATSTWTGISYEQYV.

The chain uses TRBV6-1 and TRBJ2-2; D is ambiguous. Germline V gene sequence: CDR1 MNHNS, CDR2 SASEGT. The CDR3 totals 17 residues. With 1 base removed from V and 1 base from J, the gap between germline ends came to 13 bases. The CDR3 DNA reads as TGTGCCAGCAGTGAAGGTGTGAGTCCCCAGAACACCGGGGAGCTGTTTTTT. Translating gives CASSEGVSPQNTGELFF.

For this clone: Other DNA sequences in this specimen translate into the identical CDR3. This chain links TRBV3-1 (or the pseudogene TRBV3-2) with TRBJ2-1; the D gene is possibly TRBD2 (5 bases). The CDR3 consists of 20 residues. Germline V gene data show CDR1 as LGHDT and CDR2 as YNNKEL (reference sequence). Trimming took 0 bases from V and 4 from J, leaving 25 bases between them. The CDR3, as DNA: TGTGCCAGCAGCCAAGATCGAACTAGTGGGCCATCAAGTACGTACAATGAGCAGTTCTTC. Protein: CASSQDRTSGPSSTYNEQFF.

This chain connects TRBV6-6 to TRBJ1-4; 7 nucleotides match TRBD1. Trimming removed 6 bases from V and 16 bases from J; junction bases left unmatched: 5. Germline CDR1 and CDR2: MNHNY and SVGAGI (reference sequence). The CDR3 loop spans 10 amino acids. CDR3 residues: CASRLDRTFF. The CDR3 DNA is TGTGCCAGCAGACTGGACAGGACGTTTTTT.